The subject of this entry is one TCR beta chain. The V gene end was trimmed by 4 bases and the J gene end by 5 bases; junction bases not matched to a gene: 13. CDR3 size: 16 residues. Per germline, CDR1 MNHNS and CDR2 SASEGT. This entry is derived from a study of blood T cell repertoires in COVID-19. The method was immunoSEQ multiplex PCR; TCRdb's version includes in-frame clones alone and lacks a portion of them. The data contain about 180,000 clones, about 79% of them seen just once; the ten biggest clones take up 26%. This TCR came from a woman in her seventies with acute or convalescent COVID-19. This sequence joins TRBV6-1 and TRBJ2-5; TRBD2 aligns across 7 bases. Sequenced: peripheral blood. The CDR3 bases are TGTGCCAGCAGTGCCGGATTGGGAGGGACTGTTGAGACCCAGTACTTC. Encoded protein: CASSAGLGGTVETQYF.